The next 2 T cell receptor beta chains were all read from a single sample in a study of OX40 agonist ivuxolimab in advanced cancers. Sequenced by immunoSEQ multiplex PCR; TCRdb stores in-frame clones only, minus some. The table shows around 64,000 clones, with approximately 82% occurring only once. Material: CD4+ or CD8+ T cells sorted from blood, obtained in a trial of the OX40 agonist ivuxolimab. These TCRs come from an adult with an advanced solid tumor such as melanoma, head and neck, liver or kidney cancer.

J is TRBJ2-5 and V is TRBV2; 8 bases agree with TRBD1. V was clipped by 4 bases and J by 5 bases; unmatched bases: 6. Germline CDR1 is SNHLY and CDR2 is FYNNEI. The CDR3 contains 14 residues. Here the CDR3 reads CASSGGQGSETQYF. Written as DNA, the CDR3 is TGTGCCAGCAGTGGCGGACAGGGCTCCGAGACCCAGTACTTC.

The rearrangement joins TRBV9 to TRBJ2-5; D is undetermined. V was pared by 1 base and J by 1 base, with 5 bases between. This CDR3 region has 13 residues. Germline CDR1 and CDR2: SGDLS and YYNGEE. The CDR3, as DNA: TGTGCCAGCAGCGTACAAGCCCAAGAGACCCAGTACTTC. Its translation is CASSVQAQETQYF. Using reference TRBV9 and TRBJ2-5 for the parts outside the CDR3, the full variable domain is DSGVTQTPKHLITATGQRVTLRCSPRSGDLSVYWYQQSLDQGLQFLIQYYNGEERAKGNILERFSAQQFPDLHSELNLSSLELGDSALYFCASSVQAQETQYFGPGTRLLVL.